The 10 T cell receptor beta chains listed next were all sequenced from one sample in a study of blood T cell repertoires in COVID-19. TCRdb keeps only in-frame clones here, not all; method: immunoSEQ multiplex PCR. Of over 65,000 clones in the sample, 75% to 90% were seen once. The specimen was peripheral blood. Source of these receptors: a man aged 45 to 65 with active or convalescent COVID-19.

This chain joins TRBV11-2 and TRBJ2-3; possibly TRBD2 for D (5 bases). Germline V gene lookup returns CDR1 SGHAT and CDR2 FQNNGV. CDR3 length: 15 residues. V lost 2 bases and J lost 0, with 9 bases in between. In nucleotides, the CDR3 is TGTGCCAGCAGCTTAAACGGGGAGAGCACAGATACGCAGTATTTT. It codes for CASSLNGESTDTQYF.

The rearrangement uses TRBV19 and TRBJ2-7, with a weak D call TRBD2 (6 bases). Germline V gene sequence: CDR1 LNHDA, CDR2 SQIVND (reference sequence). Trimming stripped 3 bases from V and 3 bases from J, with 12 bases between. This CDR3 is built from 14 residues. The CDR3 nucleotides read TGTGCCAGTAGTATTCAGGGAGGCAACTACGAGCAGTACTTC. This codes for CASSIQGGNYEQYF.

The genes are TRBV25-1 and TRBJ1-5, with 7 nucleotides matching TRBD1. With V trimmed by 6 bases and J by 6 bases, 8 bases remained unmatched. The CDR3 is 14 amino acids. CDR1 and CDR2 from the germline V gene are MGHDK and SYGVNS. DNA for the CDR3: TGTGCCAGCAGCAGACAGGGCTCCGGTCAGCCCCAGCATTTT. Translation gives CASSRQGSGQPQHF.

This chain joins TRBV7-8 and TRBJ2-1; the match to TRBD2 covers 7 bases. The CDR3 totals 18 residues. The germline CDR1 and CDR2 sequences are SGHVS and FQNEAQ. The J segment lost 0 bases and the V segment lost 8 bases, leaving 16 bases of the junction unmatched. The chain's CDR3 is CASLGGFGFVGSYNEQFF. CDR3 DNA sequence: TGTGCCAGCCTCGGGGGGTTTGGTTTTGTGGGCTCCTACAATGAGCAGTTCTTC. Using reference TRBV7-8 and TRBJ2-1 for the parts outside the CDR3, the full variable domain is GAGVSQSPRYKVAKRGQDVALRCDPISGHVSLFWYQQALGQGPEFLTYFQNEAQLDKSGLPSDRFFAERPEGSVSTLKIQRTQQEDSAVYLCASLGGFGFVGSYNEQFFGPGTRLTVL.

The chain couples TRBV10-3 to TRBJ1-1, with 7 bases aligning to TRBD1. The CDR3 consists of 15 residues. Germline loops: CDR1 ENHRY, CDR2 SYGVKD. The V gene end was trimmed by 6 bases and the J gene end by 2 bases; junction bases not matched to a gene: 9. CDR3 protein: CAIRRGTEQNTEAFF. The CDR3 DNA sequence: TGTGCCATCAGAAGAGGGACAGAGCAAAACACTGAAGCTTTCTTT.

The chain employs TRBV10-3 and TRBJ2-5; possibly TRBD1 for D (8 bases). The length of the CDR3 is 13 residues. Trimming removed 10 bases from V and 5 bases from J, with 17 bases in between. Germline V gene lookup returns CDR1 ENHRY and CDR2 SYGVKD. The CDR3 DNA reads as TGTGCCACGAGGACAGGGAGGGGGGAGACCCAGTACTTC. It codes for CATRTGRGETQYF.

V and J are TRBV10-3 and TRBJ2-3; TRBD2 aligns across 8 bases. The CDR3 is 14 residues long. With 4 bases clipped from V and 1 base from J, the junction kept 1 base outside the gene matches. Germline assignment: CDR1 ENHRY and CDR2 SYGVKD. CDR3 sequence reads: CAISAGGRTDTQYF. DNA of the CDR3: TGTGCCATCAGTGCGGGGGGGCGCACAGATACGCAGTATTTT.

V and J are TRBV15 and TRBJ2-6; a possible D gene is TRBD1 (5 bases). The germline CDR1 and CDR2 sequences are LNHNV and YYDKDF (reference sequence). The CDR3 sequence is 15 residues long. V was shortened by 0 bases and J by 2 bases, with 5 bases between the two germline ends. The CDR3 DNA follows: TGTGCCACCAGCAGAGACAGGGCTGGGGCCAACGTCCTGACTTTC. Translating it yields CATSRDRAGANVLTF.

V gene TRBV6-5 combines with J gene TRBJ2-3; D is possibly TRBD2 (6 bases). Germline assignment: CDR1 MNHEY and CDR2 SVGAGI. The CDR3 spans 15 residues. Trimming pared 6 bases from V and 3 bases from J, leaving 16 bases between. The CDR3 nucleotides are TGTGCCAGCAGCTTAACAGCGGGTCGGACAGATACGCAGTATTTT. Translation: CASSLTAGRTDTQYF.

This clone was seen more than once but under ten times. The rearrangement uses TRBV6-5 and TRBJ2-4; TRBD1 is a possible D gene (6 bases). Germline V gives CDR1 MNHEY, CDR2 SVGAGI. V gave up 6 bases and J gave up 0 bases, with 9 bases separating them. CDR3 length equals 14 residues. CDR3: CASSRTVAKNIQYF. Here the CDR3 DNA reads TGTGCCAGCAGCCGGACAGTAGCCAAAAACATTCAGTACTTC.